This TCR beta chain was recorded in a study of beta chain features in type 1 diabetes. Regarding the study as a whole: Type 1 diabetes patients showed a moderate but significant shortening of TCRB CDR3s in all four CD4+ subsets.

This clone was seen a few times. Its target is not known. From germline, CDR1 is SGHAT and CDR2 FQNNGV. This CDR3 region has 17 residues. With V trimmed by 5 bases and J by 1 base, 6 bases remained unmatched. Sequencing targeted expressed TCRB transcripts, as all isolated RNA had been reverse transcribed. TCRdb keeps only in-frame clones here, not all; method: immunoSEQ multiplex PCR. The table lists about 27,000 clones, roughly 50% of them singletons. The sequenced sample consisted of Tregs from blood. The chain is built from TRBV11-2 and TRBJ2-1; the match to TRBD2 covers 12 bases. This receptor was obtained from a woman aged 18-30 years with type 1 diabetes. The CDR3: CASSPSTSGRSYNEQFF. Written as DNA, the CDR3 is TGTGCCAGCAGCCCGTCGACTAGCGGGAGATCCTACAATGAGCAGTTCTTC.